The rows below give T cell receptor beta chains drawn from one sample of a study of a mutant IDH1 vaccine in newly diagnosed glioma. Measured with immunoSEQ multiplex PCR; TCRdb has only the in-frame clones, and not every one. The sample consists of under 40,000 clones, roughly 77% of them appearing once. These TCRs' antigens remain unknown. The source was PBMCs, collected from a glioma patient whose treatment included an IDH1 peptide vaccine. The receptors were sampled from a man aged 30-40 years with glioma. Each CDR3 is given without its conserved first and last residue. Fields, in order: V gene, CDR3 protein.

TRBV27	ASRRAIGTVRGLNEKLF
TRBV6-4	ARGLGGTEAF
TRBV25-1	ASSAVGGYNEQF
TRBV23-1	ASSNYKNIQY
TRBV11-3	ASSRSHPETQY
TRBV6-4	ASRQGSGDAEAF
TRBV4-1	ASSRVGETQY
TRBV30	AWSAQRGWGGTEAF
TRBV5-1	ASSSRTGHNEKLF
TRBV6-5	ASSYRTSGRGNEQF
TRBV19	ASSTLAQGQNIQY
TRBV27	ATSSGTNSYNEQF
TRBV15	ATSSDRTGVATEAF
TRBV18	ASSYAGELF
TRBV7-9	ASSLDLYGYT
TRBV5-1	ASSETPGQGDEQY